Listed here are 31 T cell receptor beta chains from one sample, sequenced in a study of human T cells and chemical hapten exposure. The time point was: patch test 3, about 24 weeks after DPC sensitization. Treatment indicated: therapeutic diphenylcyclopropenone sensitization with weekly scalp DPC. MiXCR was run by TCRdb on the RACE reads, yielding one entry per CDR3 protein. This sample yields 55,000 to 75,000 distinct CDR3 sequences, of which roughly an eighth are seen a single time; 2.4% belongs to the top ten. The sequenced sample was whole blood, obtained in connection with sensitization to the hapten diphenylcyclopropenone (DPC). These receptor sequences come from a man aged 25-45 years with alopecia areata. Some clones in this sample may be carry-over from other donors' samples.

This clonotype was observed at least ten times. The chain combines TRBV9 with TRBJ1-1; D is possibly TRBD1 (5 bases). Per germline, CDR1 SGDLS and CDR2 YYNGEE. The V end lost 0 bases, the J end lost 3 bases, and 12 bases lay between the germline ends. The length of the CDR3 is 15 residues. This CDR3 reads CASSVAPDSDTEAFF. The CDR3, as DNA: TGTGCCAGCAGCGTAGCTCCCGACAGCGACACTGAAGCTTTCTTT.

In its sample, this clonotype was seen a few times. The V and J genes are TRBV5-1 and TRBJ2-2, with D perhaps TRBD1 (6 bases). Germline V gives CDR1 SGHRS, CDR2 YFSETQ. This CDR3 is 15 amino acids long. Trimming left V 4 bases short and J 1 base short, with 11 bases between. CDR3 sequence reads: CASSQGQGNTGELFF. The CDR3 DNA follows: TGCGCCAGCAGCCAGGGACAAGGGAACACCGGGGAGCTGTTTTTT.

Note on this clonotype: A much larger clone differs from this one at a single base, so this may be a read error. The CDR3 protein is CTSTLTDTQYF. The CDR3 DNA reads as TGTACCAGCACCCTGACAGATACGCAGTATTTT. J is TRBJ2-3 and V is TRBV2, with D unclear. The CDR3 totals 11 residues. Germline V gene data show CDR1 as SNHLY and CDR2 as FYNNEI.

The V call is TRBV4-2, the J call TRBJ1-2; tentatively, D is TRBD1 (5 bases). V gave up 0 bases and J gave up 2 bases, with 13 bases separating them. Germline V CDR1 and CDR2: LGHNA, YNFKEQ. The CDR3 covers 16 residues. The CDR3: CASSQDPGHPNYGYTF. The DNA of the CDR3 is TGTGCCAGCAGCCAAGATCCAGGGCACCCAAACTATGGCTACACCTTC.

The genes are TRBV27 and TRBJ2-3; D is uncertain. V gave up 5 bases and J gave up 2 bases, with 11 bases separating them. The CDR3 has 14 amino acids. Germline CDR1 MNHEY, CDR2 SMNVEV (reference sequence). CDR3 amino acids: CASSTYDPTDTQYF. As DNA, the CDR3 is TGTGCCAGCAGTACCTATGACCCCACAGATACGCAGTATTTT.

This clonotype showed up just a few times. The genes are TRBV2 and TRBJ2-5; 7 bases align to TRBD2. V shed 4 bases, J shed 5 bases, and the junction held 10 bases outside the gene matches. Looked up from germline, CDR1 is SNHLY and CDR2 is FYNNEI. The CDR3 runs 15 residues. CDR3 region: CASSAKLAGAETQYF. CDR3 in DNA: TGTGCCAGCAGTGCAAAATTAGCGGGTGCGGAGACCCAGTACTTC.

This clonotype was detected only a few times. This chain joins TRBV29-1 and TRBJ2-1; D gene unclear. CDR1 and CDR2 from the germline V gene are SQVTM and ANQGSEA. The CDR3 is 11 residues long. V lost 3 bases to trimming and J lost 5 bases, with 5 bases between them. The CDR3 region has the DNA TGCAGCGTTGAGAACAACAATGAGCAGTTCTTC. It specifies CSVENNNEQFF.

This chain connects TRBV27 to TRBJ2-3, with D unresolved. CDR1 is MNHEY and CDR2 is SMNVEV in the germline V gene (reference sequence). V was pared by 6 bases and J by 2 bases, with 12 bases between. The CDR3 is 14 residues long. The CDR3 spells CASSPTPDTDTQYF. In DNA, the CDR3 is TGTGCCAGCAGCCCGACACCTGACACAGATACGCAGTATTTT.

This clonotype was seen only a few times. This chain uses TRBV20-1 with TRBJ1-2; tentatively, D is TRBD1 (6 bases). The CDR3 contains 15 residues. Germline V gene data show CDR1 as DFQATT and CDR2 as SNEGSKA (reference sequence). The V and J ends lost 6 bases and 2 bases respectively, with 19 bases between them. As DNA, the CDR3 is TGCAGTGCACCTCCAGTCGGGACACTCAACTATGGCTACACCTTC. Protein: CSAPPVGTLNYGYTF.

The chain recombines TRBV29-1 with TRBJ1-4; 9 bases line up with TRBD1. CDR1 is SQVTM and CDR2 is ANQGSEA in the germline V gene. The V and J ends lost 5 bases and 4 bases, in that order; junction bases with no gene match: 2. The CDR3 is 13 residues long. The CDR3 DNA follows: TGCAGCGTTACAGGGGGCGATAATGAAAAACTGTTTTTT. Translation: CSVTGGDNEKLFF.

The chain is built from TRBV28 and TRBJ1-5, with no clear D. With 3 bases removed from V and 0 bases from J, the gap between germline ends came to 6 bases. The germline CDR1 and CDR2 sequences are MDHEN and SYDVKM. This CDR3 region has 14 residues. As DNA, the CDR3 is TGTGCCAGCAGTTTTGGTATTAGCAATCAGCCCCAGCATTTT. Protein sequence: CASSFGISNQPQHF.

This clonotype was seen repeatedly, ten times or more. The rearrangement uses TRBV7-9 and TRBJ1-5; D gene ambiguous. CDR1 SEHNR and CDR2 FQNEAQ come from the germline V gene (reference sequence). The ends were cut back, 3 bases at V and 6 bases at J, with 9 bases in the middle. The CDR3 consists of 13 residues. This CDR3 is CASSLSSRQPQHF. The CDR3 bases are TGTGCCAGCAGCTTGAGTAGTCGTCAGCCCCAGCATTTT.

This clonotype has only a few counts. The chain uses TRBV4-2 and TRBJ2-6; D not certain. V lost 0 bases, J lost 2 bases, and 8 bases lay in between. Germline V gene data show CDR1 as LGHNA and CDR2 as YNFKEQ. The CDR3 length is 16 residues. The DNA of the CDR3 is TGTGCCAGCAGCCAAGAAATCTCGCCTGGGGCCAACGTCCTGACTTTC. It is translated as CASSQEISPGANVLTF.

This clonotype has ten or more counts. The CDR3 DNA reads as TGTGCCAGCAGCCAAGAGAAGGCCAGGGCCTACGAGCAGTACTTC. Encoded protein: CASSQEKARAYEQYF. The J gene is TRBJ2-7, the V gene TRBV4-2; the D gene is possibly TRBD1 (5 bases). The V gene lost 0 bases and the J gene lost 2 bases, with 11 bases spanning the gap. In germline, CDR1 is LGHNA, CDR2 YNFKEQ. The CDR3 runs 15 residues.

This clonotype was counted a few times. The chain couples TRBV2 to TRBJ1-4; D unresolved. Trimming shortened V by 9 bases and J by 6 bases, and 5 bases separated the two germline ends. The CDR3 has 10 amino acids. Germline lookup yields CDR1 SNHLY and CDR2 FYNNEI. CDR3 amino acids: CASRDEKLFF. The CDR3 DNA reads TGTGCCAGTAGGGATGAAAAACTGTTTTTT.

This clonotype was picked up a small number of times. The chain joins TRBV27 to TRBJ2-5, with D maybe TRBD1 (7 bases). This CDR3 is built from 14 residues. The ends were cut back, 6 bases at V and 5 bases at J, with 16 bases in the middle. The germline V gene has CDR1 MNHEY and CDR2 SMNVEV (reference sequence). CDR3 DNA sequence: TGTGCCAGCAGGGGGAGGACAGGAGGTGAGACCCAGTACTTC. Translated: CASRGRTGGETQYF.

The chain recombines TRBV20-1 with TRBJ1-5; 11 bases agree with TRBD1. Germline V gives CDR1 DFQATT, CDR2 SNEGSKA (reference sequence). V was clipped by 6 bases and J by 2 bases; unmatched bases: 6. CDR3 length: 15 residues. CDR3 protein: CSARTGGAGNQPQHF. In DNA, the CDR3 is TGCAGTGCCAGGACAGGGGGCGCGGGCAATCAGCCCCAGCATTTT.

A few counts support this clonotype. The V call is TRBV28, the J call TRBJ1-6, with D possibly TRBD1 on 5 matching bases. The V end lost 5 bases, the J end lost 0 bases, and 17 bases lay between the germline ends. The CDR3 contains 18 residues. Per the germline V gene, CDR1 is MDHEN and CDR2 is SYDVKM. The DNA of the CDR3 is TGTGCCAGCAGTCGCCTGGGACGTTCGAGCTCCTATAATTCACCCCTCCACTTT. Amino acid sequence: CASSRLGRSSSYNSPLHF.

Worth noting for this clonotype: Relative to the germline gene, one junction end is altered; a read error may explain this. This chain uses TRBV20-1 with TRBJ1-2; D is possibly TRBD1 (5 bases). Germline loops: CDR1 DFQATT, CDR2 SNEGSKA (reference sequence). The CDR3 contains 12 residues. The CDR3 DNA sequence: TGCAGTGCTCCACAGGCTAACTATGGCTACTCCTTC. Amino acid sequence: CSAPQANYGYSF.

This clonotype was recorded many times. V is TRBV2 and J is TRBJ2-2; D tentatively reads TRBD1 or TRBD2 (6 bases each). Germline CDR1 reads SNHLY; CDR2 reads FYNNEI. V was clipped by 7 bases and J by 4 bases, with 13 bases between them. The CDR3 has 14 amino acids. CDR3 protein: CASKTEGVTGELFF. The CDR3, as DNA: TGTGCCAGCAAGACGGAGGGGGTCACCGGGGAGCTGTTTTTT.

The rearrangement uses TRBV24-1 and TRBJ2-1; TRBD1 matches at 8 bases. The trim removed 2 bases at V and 4 bases at J, leaving 6 bases unmatched. CDR3 length: 16 residues. Germline assignment: CDR1 KGHDR and CDR2 SFDVKD. The CDR3: CATSDSGTGDYNEQFF. The CDR3 DNA reads TGTGCCACCAGTGATTCCGGGACAGGAGATTACAATGAGCAGTTCTTC.

The V and J genes are TRBV7-2 and TRBJ2-2; TRBD1 is a possible D gene (6 bases). The CDR3 is made up of 16 amino acids. Germline V gene data show CDR1 as SGHTA and CDR2 as FQGNSA. V was shortened by 3 bases and J by 7 bases, with 18 bases between the two germline ends. CDR3 protein: CASSLGTIQPHGELFF. The CDR3 region has the DNA TGTGCCAGCAGCTTGGGGACAATCCAACCTCACGGGGAGCTGTTTTTT.

The CDR3 is CASSIASRGSSYEQYF. The DNA for the CDR3 is TGCGCCAGCAGCATCGCTTCGCGGGGGTCCTCCTACGAGCAGTACTTC. The gene calls are TRBV5-1 and TRBJ2-7, with 7 bases that match TRBD2. V was clipped by 4 bases and J by 0 bases; unmatched bases: 10. CDR3 length equals 16 residues. The germline gives CDR1 SGHRS, CDR2 YFSETQ.

This clonotype was found many times. V usage is TRBV20-1 and J usage is TRBJ2-2; 8 positions agree with TRBD1. The CDR3 extends over 15 amino acids. Germline V gene sequence: CDR1 DFQATT, CDR2 SNEGSKA (reference sequence). The trim removed 5 bases at V and 0 bases at J, leaving 5 bases unmatched. This CDR3 is CSAHHRGSNTGELFF. The CDR3 nucleotides read TGCAGTGCTCACCACAGGGGGTCGAACACCGGGGAGCTGTTTTTT.

This clonotype came up a few times. This chain links TRBV27 with TRBJ2-7; D might be TRBD1 (6 bases). CDR1 and CDR2 (germline): MNHEY, SMNVEV (reference sequence). V was shortened by 4 bases and J by 5 bases, with 24 bases between the two germline ends. This CDR3 contains 17 residues. CDR3 in amino acids: CASSSLLTGPRRNEQYF. The CDR3 DNA is TGTGCCAGCAGTTCCCTTCTAACAGGGCCAAGGCGGAACGAGCAGTACTTC.

This sequence joins TRBV7-3 and TRBJ1-1, with D uncertain. The CDR3 spans 17 residues. CDR1 is SGHTA and CDR2 is FQGTGA in the germline V gene. V dropped 2 bases and J dropped 2 bases, with 18 bases sitting between them. The chain's CDR3 is CASSLLPGHKANTEAFF. CDR3 DNA sequence: TGTGCCAGCAGCTTATTGCCCGGCCACAAAGCCAACACTGAAGCTTTCTTT.

This clonotype was detected only a few times. The rearrangement uses TRBV7-9 and TRBJ2-5; 9 bases fit TRBD2. The trim removed 6 bases at V and 2 bases at J, leaving 13 bases unmatched. The CDR3 spans 17 residues. The V gene's germline CDR1 is SEHNR and CDR2 FQNEAQ (reference sequence). Written as DNA, the CDR3 is TGTGCCAGCAGGCCTACTCCGGGACTAGCTATTCAAGAGACCCAGTACTTC. It codes for CASRPTPGLAIQETQYF. Combining the CDR3 with reference TRBV7-9 and TRBJ2-5 gives the whole variable domain DTGVSQNPRHKITKRGQNVTFRCDPISEHNRLYWYRQTLGQGPEFLTYFQNEAQLEKSRLLSDRFSAERPKGSFSTLEIQRTEQGDSAMYLCASRPTPGLAIQETQYFGPGTRLLVL.

The chain combines TRBV29-1 with TRBJ2-7; 9 bases are shared with TRBD1. V lost 3 bases, J lost 1 base, and 1 base stayed unmatched. The CDR3 has 13 residues. Germline loops: CDR1 SQVTM, CDR2 ANQGSEA. CDR3 sequence (DNA): TGCAGCGTTGAGACAGGGGGATCCTACGAGCAGTACTTC. This translates into CSVETGGSYEQYF.

The chain uses TRBV27 and TRBJ1-4, with D possibly TRBD1 on 6 matching bases. The CDR3 covers 18 residues. V lost 5 bases to trimming and J lost 0 bases, with 19 bases between them. Germline V gene lookup returns CDR1 MNHEY and CDR2 SMNVEV (reference sequence). As DNA, the CDR3 is TGTGCCAGCAGTCCTATCGTAACAGGGTCTGCAACTAATGAAAAACTGTTTTTT. It translates to CASSPIVTGSATNEKLFF. Together with reference TRBV27 and TRBJ1-4, the CDR3 gives the full variable domain: EAQVTQNPRYLITVTGKKLTVTCSQNMNHEYMSWYRQDPGLGLRQIYYSMNVEVTDKGDVPEGYKVSRKEKRNFPLILESPSPNQTSLYFCASSPIVTGSATNEKLFFGSGTQLSVL.

This clonotype has at least ten counts. V usage is TRBV14 and J usage is TRBJ2-1; 7 bases line up with TRBD2. This CDR3 is 12 amino acids long. The V and J ends lost 2 bases and 13 bases, in that order; junction bases with no gene match: 5. Germline lookup yields CDR1 SGHDN and CDR2 FVKESK. This CDR3 reads CASSQRLALQFF. The CDR3, as DNA: TGTGCCAGCAGCCAAAGACTAGCCTTACAGTTCTTC.

Comment on this clonotype: A much bigger clone sits one base away, suggesting this may be a read error. This chain joins TRBV4-3 and TRBJ2-2; D call uncertain. CDR1 and CDR2 (germline): LGHNA, YSLEER. The CDR3 totals 12 residues. Trimming took 4 bases from V and 7 from J, leaving 7 bases between them. The CDR3 here is CASSPVGGELFF. The CDR3 DNA reads as TGCGCCAGCAGCCCCGTGGGCGGGGAGCTGTTTTTT.